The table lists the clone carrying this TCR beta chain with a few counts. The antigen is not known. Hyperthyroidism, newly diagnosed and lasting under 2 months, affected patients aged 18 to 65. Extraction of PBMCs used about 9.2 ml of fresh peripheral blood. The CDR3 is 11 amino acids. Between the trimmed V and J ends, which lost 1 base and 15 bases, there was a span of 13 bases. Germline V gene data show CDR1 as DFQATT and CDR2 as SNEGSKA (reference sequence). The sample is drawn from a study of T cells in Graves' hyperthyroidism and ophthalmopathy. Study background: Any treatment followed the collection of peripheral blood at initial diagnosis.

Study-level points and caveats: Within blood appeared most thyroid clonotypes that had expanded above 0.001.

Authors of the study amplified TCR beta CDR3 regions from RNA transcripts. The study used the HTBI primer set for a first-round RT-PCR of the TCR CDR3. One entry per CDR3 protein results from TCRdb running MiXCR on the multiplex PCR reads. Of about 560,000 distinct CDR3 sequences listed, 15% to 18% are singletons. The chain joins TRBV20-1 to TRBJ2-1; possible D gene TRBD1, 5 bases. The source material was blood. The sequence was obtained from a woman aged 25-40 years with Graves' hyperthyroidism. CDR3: CSARGPGSPFF. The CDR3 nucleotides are TGCAGTGCTAGAGGGCCAGGGTCTCCGTTCTTC.